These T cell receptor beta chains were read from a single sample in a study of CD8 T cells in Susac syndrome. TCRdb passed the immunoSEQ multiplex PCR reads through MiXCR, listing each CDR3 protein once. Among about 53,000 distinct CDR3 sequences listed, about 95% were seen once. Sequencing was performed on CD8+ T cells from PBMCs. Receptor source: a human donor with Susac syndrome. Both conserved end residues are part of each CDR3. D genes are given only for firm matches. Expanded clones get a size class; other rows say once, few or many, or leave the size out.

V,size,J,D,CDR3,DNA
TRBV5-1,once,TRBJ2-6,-,CASRTGANVLTF,TGCGCCAGCAGAACTGGGGCCAACGTCCTGACTTTC
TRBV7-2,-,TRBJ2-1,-,CASSYGYYNEQFF,TGTGCCAGCAGCTACGGATACTACAATGAGCAGTTCTTC
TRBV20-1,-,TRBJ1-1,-,CSARWDRSMNTEAFF,TGCAGTGCTAGGTGGGACCGATCAATGAACACTGAAGCTTTCTTT
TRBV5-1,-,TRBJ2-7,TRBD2,CASSLSGGAHEQYF,TGCGCCAGCAGCCTTAGCGGGGGGGCCCACGAGCAGTACTTC
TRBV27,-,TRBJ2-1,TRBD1,CASRYRDRPFDEQFF,TGTGCCAGTAGATACCGGGACAGGCCCTTCGATGAGCAGTTCTTC
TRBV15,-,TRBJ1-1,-,CATSRDRGTEAFF,TGTGCCACCAGCAGAGATCGGGGGACTGAAGCTTTCTTT
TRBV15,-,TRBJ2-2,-,CATSYGGPNTGELFF,TGTGCCACCAGCTACGGGGGCCCGAACACCGGGGAGCTGTTTTTT
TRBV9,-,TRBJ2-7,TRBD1,CASSAGTGTGRLQYF,TGTGCCAGCAGCGCCGGCACCGGGACAGGGCGTTTACAGTACTTC
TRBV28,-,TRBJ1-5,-,CASRGIDSNQPQHF,TGTGCCAGCAGAGGGATCGATAGCAATCAGCCCCAGCATTTT
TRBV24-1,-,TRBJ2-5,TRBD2,CATTQTGGLAGGPMGETQYF,TGTGCCACCACCCAGACAGGGGGACTAGCGGGGGGGCCTATGGGAGAGACCCAGTACTTC
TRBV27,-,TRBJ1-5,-,CASSLSGGGSQPQHF,TGTGCCAGCAGTTTATCGGGGGGCGGTAGTCAGCCCCAGCATTTT
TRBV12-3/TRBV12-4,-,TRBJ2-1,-,CASSLVPDSYNEQFF,TGTGCCAGCAGTTTAGTTCCGGACAGCTACAATGAGCAGTTCTTC
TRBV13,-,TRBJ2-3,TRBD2,CASSSLLTSGGPSTDTQYF,TGTGCCAGCAGCTCTTTACTGACGAGCGGGGGGCCTAGCACAGATACGCAGTATTTT
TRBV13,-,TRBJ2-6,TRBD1,CASSYGQGFIGANVLTF,TGTGCCAGCAGCTACGGACAGGGTTTTATTGGGGCCAACGTCCTGACTTTC
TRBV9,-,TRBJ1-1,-,CASSVEGEGTEAFF,TGTGCCAGCAGCGTAGAGGGCGAGGGCACTGAAGCTTTCTTT
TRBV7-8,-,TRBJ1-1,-,CASSWPGGTEAFF,TGTGCCAGCAGCTGGCCTGGGGGCACTGAAGCTTTCTTT
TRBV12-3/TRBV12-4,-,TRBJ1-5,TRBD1,CASKRGPLDQPQHF,TGTGCCAGCAAAAGGGGGCCCTTGGATCAGCCCCAGCATTTT
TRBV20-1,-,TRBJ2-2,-,CSARDGLGGELFF,TGCAGTGCTAGAGATGGGTTGGGCGGGGAGCTGTTTTTT
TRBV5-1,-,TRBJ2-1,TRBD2,CASSQTSGGASYNEQFF,TGCGCCAGCAGCCAGACTAGCGGGGGGGCCTCCTACAATGAGCAGTTCTTC
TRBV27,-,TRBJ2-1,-,CASSLSSYNEQFF,TGTGCCAGCAGTCTGAGCTCCTACAATGAGCAGTTCTTC
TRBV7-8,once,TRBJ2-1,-,CASSLALPYNEQFF,TGTGCCAGCAGCTTAGCCCTGCCCTACAATGAGCAGTTCTTC
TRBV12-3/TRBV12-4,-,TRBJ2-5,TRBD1,CASSLGQNKETQYF,TGTGCCAGCAGTTTGGGACAGAACAAAGAGACCCAGTACTTC
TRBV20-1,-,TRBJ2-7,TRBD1,CSARDGQDYEQYF,TGCAGTGCTAGAGACGGACAGGACTACGAGCAGTACTTC
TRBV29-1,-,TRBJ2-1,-,CSAELGLSPNEQFF,TGCAGCGCAGAACTAGGACTCTCCCCCAATGAGCAGTTCTTC
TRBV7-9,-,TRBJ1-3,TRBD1,CASSAGQGGNTIYF,TGTGCCAGCAGCGCGGGACAGGGAGGGAACACCATATATTTT
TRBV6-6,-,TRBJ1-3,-,CASSTWTEGNTIYF,TGTGCCAGCAGTACTTGGACAGAAGGAAACACCATATATTTT
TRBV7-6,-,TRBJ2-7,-,CASSLVAGGLHGSYEQYF,TGTGCCAGCAGCTTAGTAGCCGGGGGGCTCCACGGCTCCTACGAGCAGTACTTC
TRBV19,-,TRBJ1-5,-,CASSIGGSNQPQHF,TGTGCCAGTAGTATTGGGGGAAGCAATCAGCCCCAGCATTTT
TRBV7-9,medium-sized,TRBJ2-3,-,CASSLGRVPTDTQYF,TGTGCCAGCAGCTTAGGACGGGTGCCCACAGATACGCAGTATTTT
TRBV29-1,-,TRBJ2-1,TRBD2,CSVGLAGYNEQFF,TGCAGCGTTGGACTAGCGGGCTACAATGAGCAGTTCTTC
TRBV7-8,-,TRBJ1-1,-,CASSGGNTEAFF,TGTGCCAGCAGCGGCGGGAACACTGAAGCTTTCTTT
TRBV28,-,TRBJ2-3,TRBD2,CASSLLSRGGGDTQYF,TGTGCCAGCAGCTTGTTATCCCGGGGGGGTGGAGATACGCAGTATTTT
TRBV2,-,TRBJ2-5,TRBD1,CASRGQGQQETQYF,TGTGCCAGCAGGGGACAGGGTCAACAAGAGACCCAGTACTTC
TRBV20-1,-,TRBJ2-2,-,CSATDGFDTGELFF,TGCAGTGCTACGGACGGGTTTGACACCGGGGAGCTGTTTTTT
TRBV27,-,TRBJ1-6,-,CASSLRDRADSPLHF,TGTGCCAGCAGTTTAAGGGACCGCGCTGATTCACCCCTCCACTTT
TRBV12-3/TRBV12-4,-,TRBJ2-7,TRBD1,CASSPFGQGEQYF,TGTGCCAGCAGTCCGTTCGGACAGGGGGAGCAGTACTTC
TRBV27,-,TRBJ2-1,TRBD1,CASSPNPRQGGSRSYNEQFF,TGTGCCAGCAGTCCAAACCCCCGACAGGGTGGGTCCCGCTCCTACAATGAGCAGTTCTTC
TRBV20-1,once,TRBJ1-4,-,CSARAFSRGANEEKLFF,TGCAGTGCTAGAGCTTTTTCTCGGGGGGCGAACGAGGAAAAACTGTTTTTT
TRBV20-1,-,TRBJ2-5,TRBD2,CSARSLAGSQETQYF,TGCAGTGCTAGATCCCTAGCGGGGTCCCAAGAGACCCAGTACTTC
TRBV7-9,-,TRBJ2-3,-,CASSLVGGQTDTQYF,TGTGCCAGCAGCTTAGTAGGGGGGCAGACAGATACGCAGTATTTT
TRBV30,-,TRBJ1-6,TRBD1,CAWSLWRTGSSYNSPLHF,TGTGCCTGGAGTCTTTGGAGGACAGGGAGCTCCTATAATTCACCCCTCCACTTT
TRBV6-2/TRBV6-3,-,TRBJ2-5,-,CASTHRRAEQETQYF,TGTGCCAGCACCCACCGGCGCGCGGAGCAAGAGACCCAGTACTTC
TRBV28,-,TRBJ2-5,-,CASQRSSLETQYF,TGTGCCAGCCAGCGCTCATCCCTCGAGACCCAGTACTTC
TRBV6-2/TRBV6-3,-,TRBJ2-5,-,CASSYSAERRETQYF,TGTGCCAGCAGTTACTCGGCCGAGCGGCGAGAGACCCAGTACTTC
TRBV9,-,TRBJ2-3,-,CASSVAGSDTQYF,TGTGCCAGCAGCGTAGCTGGGTCAGATACGCAGTATTTT
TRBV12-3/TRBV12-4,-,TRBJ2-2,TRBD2,CASSLQRGGFVGELFF,TGTGCCAGCAGTTTGCAGCGGGGGGGCTTTGTCGGGGAGCTGTTTTTT
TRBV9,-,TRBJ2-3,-,CASSVVSGEAQYF,TGTGCCAGCAGCGTAGTATCAGGGGAGGCGCAGTATTTT
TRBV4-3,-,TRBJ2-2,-,CASSTLRGAGELFF,TGCGCCAGCAGCACACTCAGGGGTGCCGGGGAGCTGTTTTTT
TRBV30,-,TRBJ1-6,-,CACSGTYNSPLHF,TGTGCCTGTTCCGGGACATACAATTCACCCCTCCACTTT
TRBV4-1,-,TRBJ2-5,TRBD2,CASSPGLEETQYF,TGCGCCAGCAGCCCCGGACTAGAAGAGACCCAGTACTTC